The 21 T cell receptor beta chains in this list originate from one sample, sequenced in a study of T cell repertoires in cytomegalovirus infection. TCRdb analysed the reads with MiXCR anew, one entry per CDR3 protein. The sample holds hundreds of thousands of distinct CDR3 sequences; about 42% are singletons and the top ten take just under 45%. The antigens for these receptors are not known. The sequenced sample was cultured PBMCs, obtained from culture after CMV antigen stimulation. The receptors here all came from a human donor in good health (CMV status not recorded). Some clones in this sample may be carry-over from other donors' samples.

This sequence joins TRBV9 and TRBJ2-3; 8 bases agree with TRBD2. The CDR3 contains 16 residues. Germline V lookup: CDR1 SGDLS, CDR2 YYNGEE. J lost 1 base, V lost 3 bases, and 7 bases had no gene match. The CDR3 DNA is TGTGCCAGCAGCGAGAATAGCGGGGCCGGCACAGATACGCAGTATTTT. Its protein product is CASSENSGAGTDTQYF.

A few counts support this clonotype. The chain recombines TRBV12-3 or TRBV12-4 with TRBJ2-4, with D uncertain. The V and J ends lost 1 base and 9 bases respectively, with 13 bases between them. This CDR3 spans 14 amino acids. CDR3 loop: CASSLENMPGIQYF. The CDR3 coding sequence is TGTGCCAGCAGTTTAGAGAACATGCCTGGCATTCAGTACTTC.

This clonotype appeared a single time. J is TRBJ2-3 and V is TRBV7-9; D possibly matches TRBD1 or TRBD2 (5 bases each). Germline V gene data show CDR1 as SEHNR and CDR2 as FQNEAQ (reference sequence). The CDR3 length is 14 residues. V was pared by 5 bases and J by 8 bases, with 17 bases between. The CDR3 sequence is CASSPPRDPPTQYF. The DNA of the CDR3 is TGTGCCAGCAGCCCGCCCCGGGACCCCCCTACGCAGTATTTT.

The chain is built from TRBV12-3 or TRBV12-4 and TRBJ1-1; weak D call: TRBD1 (6 bases). With 4 bases removed from V and 5 bases from J, the gap between germline ends came to 14 bases. The CDR3 runs 14 residues. CDR3 sequence: CASSSTGRATEAFF. For the CDR3, the DNA is TGTGCCAGCAGTTCTACAGGGAGGGCGACTGAAGCTTTCTTT.

The chain employs TRBV5-4 and TRBJ1-2, with TRBD1 matching 7 bases. There are 15 residues in the CDR3. Germline CDR1 reads SGHNT; CDR2 reads YYREEE (reference sequence). V shed 4 bases, J shed 4 bases, and the junction held 10 bases outside the gene matches. The chain's CDR3 is CASSDAGQAAYGYTF. CDR3 bases: TGTGCCAGCAGCGACGCAGGACAGGCAGCCTATGGCTACACCTTC.

This clonotype was detected only a few times. This chain links TRBV7-9 with TRBJ2-5; TRBD2 agrees at 9 bases. With 0 bases clipped from V and 3 bases from J, the junction kept 11 bases outside the gene matches. The germline V gene encodes CDR1 SEHNR and CDR2 FQNEAQ (reference sequence). The CDR3 loop spans 18 amino acids. CDR3 DNA sequence: TGTGCCAGCAGCTTAGCGGGCGGGAGGGGACCATCTGAAGAGACCCAGTACTTC. This translates into CASSLAGGRGPSEETQYF.

This clonotype was counted a few times. The J gene is TRBJ2-5, the V gene TRBV5-4, with 7 bases lining up with TRBD1. J was trimmed by 5 bases and V by 3 bases; bases with no gene match: 10. The CDR3 totals 15 residues. CDR1 and CDR2 (germline): SGHNT, YYREEE (reference sequence). The DNA for the CDR3 is TGTGCCAGCAGCTCAGTGGGACAGTTGAGGGAGACCCAGTACTTC. This encodes CASSSVGQLRETQYF. Based on the CDR3 plus reference TRBV5-4 and TRBJ2-5, the full variable domain is ETGVTQSPTHLIKTRGQQVTLRCSSQSGHNTVSWYQQALGQGPQFIFQYYREEENGRGNFPPRFSGLQFPNYSSELNVNALELDDSALYLCASSSVGQLRETQYFGPGTRLLVL.

V and J are TRBV11-2 and TRBJ2-7; D is uncertain. Germline CDR1 reads SGHAT; CDR2 reads FQNNGV. The V end lost 1 base, the J end lost 3 bases, and 10 bases lay between the germline ends. The length of the CDR3 is 14 residues. CDR3 in amino acids: CASSLGGSYYEQYF. Written as DNA, the CDR3 is TGTGCCAGCAGCTTAGGCGGCAGTTACTACGAGCAGTACTTC.

The chain links TRBV2 to TRBJ2-3; no firm D call. Deletions cut 10 bases from V and 5 bases from J, with 10 bases between. Germline CDR1 is SNHLY and CDR2 is FYNNEI. The CDR3 covers 11 residues. For the CDR3, the DNA is TGTGCCACTATAACCCGAGATACGCAGTATTTT. The encoded protein is CATITRDTQYF.

This clonotype turned up a few times. The rearrangement links TRBV7-2 to TRBJ2-3; D gene unclear. Germline CDR1 reads SGHTA; CDR2 reads FQGNSA. This CDR3 spans 14 amino acids. Trimming removed 5 bases at V and 3 bases at J, with 12 bases between. CDR3 DNA sequence: TGTGCCAGCAGCCTGCGCTCGGAGACAGATACGCAGTATTTT. This gives the protein CASSLRSETDTQYF.

There are a few counts of this clonotype. The J gene is TRBJ2-5, the V gene TRBV7-2; the D gene is possibly TRBD2 (6 bases). The J call may be incorrect, as the DNA end agrees better with TRBJ2-3. Per germline, CDR1 SGHTA and CDR2 FQGNSA. The CDR3 is made up of 13 amino acids. This CDR3 reads CASSPGLGGTQYF. CDR3 sequence (DNA): TGTGCCAGCAGCCCGGGACTGGGGGGTACGCAGTATTTT.

This clonotype came up a few times. The chain joins TRBV7-9 to TRBJ1-4; D is ambiguous. The CDR3 totals 15 residues. Germline V gives CDR1 SEHNR, CDR2 FQNEAQ (reference sequence). V was trimmed by 3 bases and J by 1 base, leaving 9 bases between them. The CDR3: CASSLEGRTNEKLFF. The CDR3 nucleotides read TGTGCCAGCAGCTTGGAGGGCAGAACTAATGAAAAACTGTTTTTT.

This clonotype was found many times. This chain joins TRBV12-3 or TRBV12-4 and TRBJ1-1; D might be TRBD1 (5 bases). Trimming left V 2 bases short and J 2 bases short, with 9 bases between. There are 14 residues in the CDR3. The CDR3 protein is CASSLWGENTEAFF. CDR3 DNA: TGTGCCAGCAGTTTATGGGGGGAAAACACTGAAGCTTTCTTT.

This chain uses TRBV4-1 with TRBJ1-2; 9 bases agree with TRBD1. CDR3 length equals 15 residues. CDR1 and CDR2 (germline): MGHRA, YSYEKL. Trimming removed 2 bases from V and 6 bases from J; junction bases left unmatched: 7. The CDR3 coding sequence is TGCGCCAGCAGCCAAATTGGGACAGGGAACCATGGCTACACCTTC. It is translated as CASSQIGTGNHGYTF.

The chain carries TRBV19 and TRBJ1-1; no definite D call. V lost 6 bases and J 4 bases, leaving 12 bases between the germline ends. The V gene's germline CDR1 is LNHDA and CDR2 SQIVND (reference sequence). The CDR3 contains 13 residues. CDR3 DNA: TGTGCCAGTAGGGACCGGAGTCTCACTGAAGCTTTCTTT. Its protein is CASRDRSLTEAFF.

This clonotype was observed a handful of times. The V gene is TRBV7-8, the J gene TRBJ2-5, with a weak D call TRBD1 (5 bases). In germline, CDR1 is SGHVS, CDR2 FQNEAQ. CDR3 length equals 15 residues. V shed 1 base and J shed 1 base, with 10 bases lying between them. CDR3 protein: CASSLGLGAQETQYF. The CDR3 DNA is TGTGCCAGCAGCTTAGGCCTAGGGGCCCAAGAGACCCAGTACTTC. Full variable domain (rest looked up from reference TRBV7-8 and TRBJ2-5): GAGVSQSPRYKVAKRGQDVALRCDPISGHVSLFWYQQALGQGPEFLTYFQNEAQLDKSGLPSDRFFAERPEGSVSTLKIQRTQQEDSAVYLCASSLGLGAQETQYFGPGTRLLVL.

In its sample, this clonotype was seen a few times. The gene calls are TRBV5-5 and TRBJ1-1; weak D call: TRBD1 (5 bases). CDR1 is SGHKS, CDR2 YYEKEE, per germline (reference sequence). The CDR3 extends over 19 amino acids. Trimming removed 0 bases at V and 4 bases at J, with 25 bases between. CDR3 in amino acids: CASSLGDRIPFSMGTEAFF. CDR3 coding DNA: TGTGCCAGCAGCTTGGGGGACCGAATTCCCTTTTCTATGGGCACTGAAGCTTTCTTT. Drawing the rest from reference TRBV5-5 and TRBJ1-1, the complete variable domain is DAGVTQSPTHLIKTRGQQVTLRCSPISGHKSVSWYQQVLGQGPQFIFQYYEKEERGRGNFPDRFSARQFPNYSSELNVNALLLGDSALYLCASSLGDRIPFSMGTEAFFGQGTRLTVV.

The chain carries TRBV2 and TRBJ2-5; D is unresolved. V shed 10 bases and J shed 2 bases, with 11 bases lying between them. Germline CDR1 and CDR2: SNHLY and FYNNEI. The CDR3 totals 12 residues. DNA for the CDR3: TGTGCCACCTCGGGTAGTCAAGAGACCCAGTACTTC. This codes for CATSGSQETQYF.

The chain is built from TRBV18 and TRBJ2-1; D is uncertain. V was pared by 3 bases and J by 2 bases, with 8 bases between. This CDR3 spans 14 amino acids. From germline, CDR1 is KGHSH and CDR2 LQKENI. The CDR3 coding sequence is TGTGCCAGCTCACCTGCGACTCCCTACAATGAGCAGTTCTTC. Its translation: CASSPATPYNEQFF. Full variable domain (outside the CDR3, taken from reference TRBV18 and TRBJ2-1): NAGVMQNPRHLVRRRGQEARLRCSPMKGHSHVYWYRQLPEEGLKFMVYLQKENIIDESGMPKERFSAEFPKEGPSILRIQQVVRGDSAAYFCASSPATPYNEQFFGPGTRLTVL.

In its sample, this clonotype was seen a few times. The gene calls are TRBV7-9 and TRBJ1-1, with a weak D call TRBD1 (6 bases). The CDR3 loop spans 15 amino acids. Trimming shortened V by 1 base and J by 5 bases, and 14 bases separated the two germline ends. Germline assignment: CDR1 SEHNR and CDR2 FQNEAQ (reference sequence). The DNA of the CDR3 is TGTGCCAGCAGCTTAGGGGACACCTGGGGGACTGAAGCTTTCTTT. Translation gives CASSLGDTWGTEAFF.

This clonotype was picked up a small number of times. The chain employs TRBV6-1 and TRBJ2-1; 13 bases fit TRBD2. Germline V gene lookup returns CDR1 MNHNS and CDR2 SASEGT. Losses at the gene ends were 8 bases for V and 1 base for J; bases not matched to a gene: 11. This CDR3 is 18 amino acids long. The CDR3 protein is CASATGTSGALSYNEQFF. The CDR3 DNA reads TGTGCCAGCGCGACCGGGACTAGCGGGGCCCTATCCTACAATGAGCAGTTCTTC.